The next 6 T cell receptor beta chains were all read from a single sample in a study of technical replicates of blood from a few donors. The data were produced by immunoSEQ multiplex PCR, yet TCRdb's version contains in-frame clones alone and is incomplete. The sample lists about 76,000 clones; roughly 90% were seen once. Sequencing was performed on T cells isolated from PBMCs. The receptor source for this set is a human donor in good health.

The V call is TRBV27, the J call TRBJ1-3, with D possibly being TRBD1 (6 bases). CDR3 length equals 15 residues. The V gene's germline CDR1 is MNHEY and CDR2 SMNVEV (reference sequence). The V end lost 6 bases, the J end lost 0 bases, and 12 bases lay between the germline ends. The CDR3, as DNA: TGTGCCAGCAGCCCTCAGGGGTACTCTGGAAACACCATATATTTT. Amino acids: CASSPQGYSGNTIYF.

This rearrangement joins TRBV5-4 to TRBJ2-1; D is possibly TRBD2 (6 bases). With 0 bases removed from V and 2 bases from J, the gap between germline ends came to 15 bases. The CDR3 is 17 residues long. The germline V gene has CDR1 SGHNT and CDR2 YYREEE (reference sequence). CDR3 loop: CASSLAGGAGTYNEQFF. The CDR3 nucleotides read TGTGCCAGCAGCTTGGCTGGTGGTGCGGGGACCTACAATGAGCAGTTCTTC.

The chain recombines TRBV30 with TRBJ1-1; D is ambiguous. Germline assignment: CDR1 GTSNPN and CDR2 SVGIG (reference sequence). The CDR3 spans 12 residues. With 3 bases removed from V and 1 base from J, the gap between germline ends came to 6 bases. This CDR3 is CAWRIENTEAFF. CDR3 DNA: TGTGCCTGGAGGATAGAGAACACTGAAGCTTTCTTT.

The rearrangement joins TRBV11-3 to TRBJ1-1; D remains unclear. The CDR3 runs to 11 residues. Trimming stripped 5 bases from V and 5 bases from J, with 6 bases between. The germline gives CDR1 SGHNT, CDR2 YENEEA. The CDR3 here is CASSEDTEAFF. For the CDR3, the DNA is TGTGCCAGCAGCGAGGATACTGAAGCTTTCTTT.

V usage is TRBV5-5 and J usage is TRBJ1-1; D gene uncertain. Trimming removed 1 base at V and 0 bases at J, with 10 bases between. Germline CDR1 and CDR2: SGHKS and YYEKEE (reference sequence). The CDR3 covers 15 residues. This chain's CDR3 is CASSLWQRMNTEAFF. Written as DNA, the CDR3 is TGTGCCAGCAGCTTGTGGCAGCGGATGAACACTGAAGCTTTCTTT.

This rearrangement joins TRBV25-1 to TRBJ2-7; D unclear. The CDR3 runs to 13 residues. V was pared by 5 bases and J by 0 bases, with 8 bases between. Germline CDR1 and CDR2: MGHDK and SYGVNS. DNA of the CDR3: TGTGCCAGCAGTTTGACAACCTCCTACGAGCAGTACTTC. Protein: CASSLTTSYEQYF.